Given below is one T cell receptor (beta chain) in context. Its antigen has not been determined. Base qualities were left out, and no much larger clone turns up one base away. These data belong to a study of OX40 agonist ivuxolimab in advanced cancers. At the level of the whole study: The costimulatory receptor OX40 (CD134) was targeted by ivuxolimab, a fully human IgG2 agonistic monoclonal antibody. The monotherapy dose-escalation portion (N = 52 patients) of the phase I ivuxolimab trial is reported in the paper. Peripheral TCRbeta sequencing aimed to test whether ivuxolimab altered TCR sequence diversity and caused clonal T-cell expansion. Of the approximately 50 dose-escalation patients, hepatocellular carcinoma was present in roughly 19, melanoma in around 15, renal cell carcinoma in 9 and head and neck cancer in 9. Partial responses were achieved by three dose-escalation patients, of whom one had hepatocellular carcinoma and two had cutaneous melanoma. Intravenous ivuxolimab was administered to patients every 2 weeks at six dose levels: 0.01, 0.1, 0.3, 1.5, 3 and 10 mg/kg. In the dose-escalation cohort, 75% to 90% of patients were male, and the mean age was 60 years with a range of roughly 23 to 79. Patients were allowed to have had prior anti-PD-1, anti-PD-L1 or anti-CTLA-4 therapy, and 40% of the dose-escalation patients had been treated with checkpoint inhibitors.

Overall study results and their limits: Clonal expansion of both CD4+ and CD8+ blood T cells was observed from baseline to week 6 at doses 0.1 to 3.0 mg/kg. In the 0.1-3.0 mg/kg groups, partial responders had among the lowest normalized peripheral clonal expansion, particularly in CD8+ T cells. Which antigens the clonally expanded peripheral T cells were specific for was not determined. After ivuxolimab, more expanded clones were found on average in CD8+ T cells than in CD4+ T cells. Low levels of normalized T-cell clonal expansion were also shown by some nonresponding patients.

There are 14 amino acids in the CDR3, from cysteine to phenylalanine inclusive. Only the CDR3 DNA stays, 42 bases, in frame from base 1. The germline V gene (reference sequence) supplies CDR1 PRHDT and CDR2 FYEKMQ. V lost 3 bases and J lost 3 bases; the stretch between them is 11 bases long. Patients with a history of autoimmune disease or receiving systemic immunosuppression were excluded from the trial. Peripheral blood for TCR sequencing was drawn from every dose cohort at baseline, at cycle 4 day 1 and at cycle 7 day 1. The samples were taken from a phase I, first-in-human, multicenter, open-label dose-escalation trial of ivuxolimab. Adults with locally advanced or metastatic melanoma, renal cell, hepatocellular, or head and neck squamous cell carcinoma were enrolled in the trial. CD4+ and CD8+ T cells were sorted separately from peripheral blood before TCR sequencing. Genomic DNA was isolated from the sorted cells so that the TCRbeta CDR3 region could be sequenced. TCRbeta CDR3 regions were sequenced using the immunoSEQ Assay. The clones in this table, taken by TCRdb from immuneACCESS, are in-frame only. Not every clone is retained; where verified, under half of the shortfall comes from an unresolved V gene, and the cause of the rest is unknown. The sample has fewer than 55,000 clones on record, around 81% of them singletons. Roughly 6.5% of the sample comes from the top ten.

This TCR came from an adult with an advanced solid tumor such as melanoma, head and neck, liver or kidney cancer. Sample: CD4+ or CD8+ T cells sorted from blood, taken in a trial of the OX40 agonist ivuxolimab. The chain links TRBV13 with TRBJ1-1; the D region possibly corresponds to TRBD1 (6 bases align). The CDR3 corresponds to CASSFAGVDTEAFF. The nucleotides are TGTGCCAGCAGCTTTGCAGGGGTGGACACTGAAGCTTTCTTT.